A single sample gave rise to the 7 T cell receptor beta chains below, sequenced in a study of T-cell reconstitution after alpha-beta-depleted transplantation in children. As it was prepared, the TCRbeta library received unique molecular identifiers. TCRdb re-called the PCR reads with MiXCR, one entry per CDR3 protein. The repertoire holds tens of thousands of distinct CDR3 sequences, with 6% to 8% as singletons. The sequences come from PBMCs from the stem cell graft donor, collected from the stem cell graft. The receptors come from a human donor who donated a stem cell graft to a child with acute lymphoblastic leukemia.

At least ten counts were recorded for this clonotype. The chain joins TRBV6-5 to TRBJ2-2; no firm D call. CDR3 size: 12 residues. V was shortened by 7 bases and J by 6 bases, with 9 bases between the two germline ends. Germline-derived CDR1 and CDR2 are MNHEY and SVGAGI. The DNA for the CDR3 is TGTGCCAGCAAAAACGGCCCCGGGGAGCTGTTTTTT. It yields the protein CASKNGPGELFF.

Many counts were recorded for this clonotype. V usage is TRBV6-2 or TRBV6-3 and J usage is TRBJ2-7; TRBD2 agrees at 11 bases. The CDR3 has 14 residues. Germline lookup yields CDR1 MNHEY and CDR2 SVGEGT. The junction had 3 bases not matched to a gene; V was cut back by 7 bases and J by 1 base. CDR3 coding DNA: TGTGCCAGCATTGGGACTAGCGGATCCTACGAGCAGTACTTC. Protein sequence: CASIGTSGSYEQYF.

This clonotype was recorded at least ten times. V gene TRBV21-1 combines with J gene TRBJ2-2; the table gives TRBD2 as D, unverified against the DNA. TRBV21-1 is a pseudogene. This CDR3 contains 15 residues. CDR3 protein: CASTSAGGNTGELFF. The CDR3 nucleotides read TGTGCCAGCACCAGTGCGGGGGGGAACACCGGGGAGCTGTTTTTT.

This clonotype was seen at least ten times. Likely a read error: the CDR3 ends without its conserved phenylalanine or tryptophan. This chain connects TRBV4-2 to TRBJ2-5; 7 bases align to TRBD1. V lost 3 bases and J lost 2; bases outside the gene matches: 3. Germline V CDR1 and CDR2: LGHNA, YNFKEQ. CDR3 length equals 14 residues. Written as DNA, the CDR3 is TGTGCCAGCAGCCAGATGACAGGGCAAGAGACCCAGTACTCC. This encodes CASSQMTGQETQYS.

Ten or more counts support this clonotype. The chain has TRBV25-1 and TRBJ1-4; the D gene is possibly TRBD1 (5 bases). The V gene lost 3 bases and the J gene lost 4 bases, with 15 bases spanning the gap. Germline loops: CDR1 MGHDK, CDR2 SYGVNS. This CDR3 is built from 16 residues. CDR3 DNA sequence: TGTGCCAGCAGTGACGGGAAAAGGGGCGATAATGAAAAACTGTTTTTT. Translated: CASSDGKRGDNEKLFF.

This clonotype came up many times. The chain joins TRBV5-1 to TRBJ1-2, with 7 bases fitting TRBD1. Germline-derived CDR1 and CDR2 are SGHRS and YFSETQ. V was pared by 6 bases and J by 8 bases, with 13 bases of the junction left unmatched. CDR3 length: 14 residues. CDR3 residues: CASIIVSGTDGYTF. The CDR3 coding sequence is TGCGCCAGCATCATAGTCTCCGGGACAGACGGCTACACCTTC.

This clonotype was counted many times. The chain carries TRBV27 and TRBJ2-7; unclear D gene. Trimming stripped 2 bases from V and 3 bases from J, with 17 bases between. The CDR3 runs to 16 residues. Germline CDR1 reads MNHEY; CDR2 reads SMNVEV (reference sequence). The CDR3 spells CASSLVGHTAVYEQYF. The CDR3 DNA follows: TGTGCCAGCAGTTTAGTAGGGCACACCGCTGTCTACGAGCAGTACTTC.